The 10 T cell receptor beta chains reported below all come from one sample, sequenced in a study of T cell responses to AZD1222 COVID-19 vaccine. Assay: immunoSEQ multiplex PCR; the TCRdb copy retains only in-frame clones and omits some. The data contain 95,000 to 100,000 clones, about four fifths of them singletons. The sample was peripheral blood, taken 28 days after the second AZD1222 dose. The receptors here all came from an adult who received the AZD1222 COVID-19 vaccine.

This chain joins TRBV19 and TRBJ1-2; 9 bases are a match to TRBD1. In germline, CDR1 is LNHDA, CDR2 SQIVND (reference sequence). The CDR3 length is 15 residues. With V trimmed by 4 bases and J by 7 bases, 10 bases remained unmatched. This CDR3 is CASSTSRGQGGGYTF. The CDR3 DNA sequence: TGTGCCAGTAGTACCTCCCGGGGACAGGGTGGTGGCTACACCTTC.

The chain is built from TRBV2 and TRBJ1-2; D ambiguous. From germline, CDR1 is SNHLY and CDR2 FYNNEI. This CDR3 is 13 amino acids long. The V and J ends lost 6 bases and 8 bases respectively, with 16 bases between them. The chain's CDR3 is CASSAIGHRGYTF. The CDR3 DNA reads as TGTGCCAGCAGCGCCATTGGTCACCGCGGCTACACCTTC.

V is TRBV6-1 and J is TRBJ1-2; maybe TRBD1 (6 bases). The germline V gene has CDR1 MNHNS and CDR2 SASEGT. The CDR3 totals 16 residues. Trimming stripped 0 bases from V and 4 bases from J, with 15 bases between. In nucleotides, the CDR3 is TGTGCCAGCAGTGAAGCGCGCCAGGGGCTGGGCTATGGCTACACCTTC. It codes for CASSEARQGLGYGYTF.

V and J are TRBV4-2 and TRBJ2-7; 7 positions agree with TRBD1. Germline lookup yields CDR1 LGHNA and CDR2 YNFKEQ. CDR3 size: 15 residues. With 0 bases clipped from V and 4 bases from J, the junction kept 6 bases outside the gene matches. The CDR3 sequence: CASSQDHRQGYEQYF. CDR3 coding DNA: TGTGCCAGCAGCCAAGATCACAGACAGGGTTACGAGCAGTACTTC.

This clone was picked up one time. This rearrangement joins TRBV6-2 or TRBV6-3 to TRBJ2-1, with 11 bases identical to TRBD2. Germline assignment: CDR1 MNHEY and CDR2 SVGEGT. The length of the CDR3 is 14 residues. J lost 11 bases, V lost 5 bases, and 8 bases had no gene match. The CDR3 is CASSRDLAGGQQFF. CDR3 DNA: TGTGCCAGCAGTAGGGACTTAGCGGGAGGGCAGCAGTTCTTC.

The rearrangement joins TRBV5-4 to TRBJ1-1, with 7 bases fitting TRBD1. V was pared by 3 bases and J by 1 base, with 15 bases of the junction left unmatched. In germline, CDR1 is SGHNT, CDR2 YYREEE (reference sequence). The CDR3 extends over 18 amino acids. The CDR3 sequence is CASSYLTSPGTANTEAFF. The CDR3 nucleotides are TGTGCCAGCAGCTACCTGACTTCCCCCGGGACAGCGAACACTGAAGCTTTCTTT.

The V and J genes are TRBV5-6 and TRBJ1-5; D ambiguous. V lost 0 bases, J lost 0 bases, and 7 bases lay in between. Germline CDR1 SGHDT, CDR2 YYEEEE. The CDR3 spans 15 residues. CDR3 amino acids: CASSLGGFSNQPQHF. CDR3 sequence (DNA): TGTGCCAGCAGCTTGGGCGGGTTTAGCAATCAGCCCCAGCATTTT.

This rearrangement joins TRBV27 to TRBJ1-5; 8 bases map to TRBD1. V was clipped by 5 bases and J by 6 bases; unmatched bases: 6. This CDR3 region has 14 residues. Germline CDR1 MNHEY, CDR2 SMNVEV (reference sequence). The CDR3 nucleotides read TGTGCCAGCAGTAGGCAGGGGGCGGCTCAGCCCCAGCATTTT. Protein: CASSRQGAAQPQHF.

The chain employs TRBV4-1 and TRBJ1-3; no definite D call. The CDR3 spans 12 residues. Germline CDR1 is MGHRA and CDR2 is YSYEKL. V lost 2 bases to trimming and J lost 4 bases, with 3 bases between them. Here the CDR3 DNA reads TGCGCCAGCAGCCAAATCGGAAACACCATATATTTT. Translated: CASSQIGNTIYF.

This clone counts as medium-sized. The chain carries TRBV4-3 and TRBJ2-1; 7 bases map to TRBD2. Per germline, CDR1 LGHNA and CDR2 YSLEER. J was trimmed by 10 bases and V by 4 bases; bases with no gene match: 7. This CDR3 region has 13 residues. CDR3 nucleotide sequence: TGCGCCAGCAGCCCGAGAACCGGGAGGGAGCAGTTCTTC. Translating gives CASSPRTGREQFF.